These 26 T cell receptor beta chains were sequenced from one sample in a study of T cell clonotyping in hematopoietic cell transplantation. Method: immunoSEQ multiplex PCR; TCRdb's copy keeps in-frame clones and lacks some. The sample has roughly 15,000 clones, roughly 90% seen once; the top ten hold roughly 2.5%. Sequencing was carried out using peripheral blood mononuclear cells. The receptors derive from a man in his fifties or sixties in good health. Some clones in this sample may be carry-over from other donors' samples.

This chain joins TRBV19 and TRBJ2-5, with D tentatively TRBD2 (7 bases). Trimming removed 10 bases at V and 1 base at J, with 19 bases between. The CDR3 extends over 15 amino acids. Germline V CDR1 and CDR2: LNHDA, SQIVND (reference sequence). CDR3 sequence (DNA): TGTGCCACCAAGGCCCTACGGGGGGCCCAAGAGACCCAGTACTTC. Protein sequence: CATKALRGAQETQYF.

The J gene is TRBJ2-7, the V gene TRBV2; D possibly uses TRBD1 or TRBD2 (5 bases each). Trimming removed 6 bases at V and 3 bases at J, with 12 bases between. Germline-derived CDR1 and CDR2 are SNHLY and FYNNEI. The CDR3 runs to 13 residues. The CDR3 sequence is CASRRDGGYEQYF. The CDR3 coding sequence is TGTGCCAGCAGAAGGGACGGTGGCTACGAGCAGTACTTC. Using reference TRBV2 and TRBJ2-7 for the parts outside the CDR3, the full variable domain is EPEVTQTPSHQVTQMGQEVILRCVPISNHLYFYWYRQILGQKVEFLVSFYNNEISEKSEIFDDQFSVERPDGSNFTLKIRSTKLEDSAMYFCASRRDGGYEQYFGPGTRLTVT.

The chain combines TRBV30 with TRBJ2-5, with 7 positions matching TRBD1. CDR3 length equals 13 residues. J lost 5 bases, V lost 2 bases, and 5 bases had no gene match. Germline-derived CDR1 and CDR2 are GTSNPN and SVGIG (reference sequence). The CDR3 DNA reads TGTGCCTGGAGTTTCGACAGGGATGAGACCCAGTACTTC. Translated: CAWSFDRDETQYF.

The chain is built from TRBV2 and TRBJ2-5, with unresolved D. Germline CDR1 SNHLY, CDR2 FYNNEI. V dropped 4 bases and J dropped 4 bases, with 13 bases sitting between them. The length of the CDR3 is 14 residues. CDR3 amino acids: CASSVGLGGETQYF. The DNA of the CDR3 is TGTGCCAGCAGTGTAGGTTTAGGCGGAGAGACCCAGTACTTC.

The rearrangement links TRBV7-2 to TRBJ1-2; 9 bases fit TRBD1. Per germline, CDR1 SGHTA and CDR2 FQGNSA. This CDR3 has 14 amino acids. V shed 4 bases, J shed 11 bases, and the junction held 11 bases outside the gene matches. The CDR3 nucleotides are TGTGCCAGCAGCTCCTACTCGGGACAGGGAACGTACACCTTC. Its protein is CASSSYSGQGTYTF.

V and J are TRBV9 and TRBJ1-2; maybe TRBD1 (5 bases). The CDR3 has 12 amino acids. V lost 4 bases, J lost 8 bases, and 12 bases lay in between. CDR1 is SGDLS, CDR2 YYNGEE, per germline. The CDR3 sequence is CASSFQGFGYTF. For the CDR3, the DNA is TGTGCCAGCAGCTTCCAGGGTTTCGGCTACACCTTC.

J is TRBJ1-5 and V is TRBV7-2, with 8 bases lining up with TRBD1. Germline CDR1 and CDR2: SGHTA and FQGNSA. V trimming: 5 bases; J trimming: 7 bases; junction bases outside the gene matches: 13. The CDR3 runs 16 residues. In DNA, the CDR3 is TGTGCCAGCAGCCCACCCTCCCCAGGGGGCAGGCAGCCCCAGCATTTT. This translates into CASSPPSPGGRQPQHF.

The CDR3 DNA reads TGTGCCAGTAGTATGCGGCAGTACAATCAGCCCCAGCATTTT. Its translation: CASSMRQYNQPQHF. This rearrangement joins TRBV19 to TRBJ1-5; D uncertain. The CDR3 runs 14 residues. The V end lost 3 bases, the J end lost 3 bases, and 9 bases lay between the germline ends. Germline CDR1 reads LNHDA; CDR2 reads SQIVND (reference sequence).

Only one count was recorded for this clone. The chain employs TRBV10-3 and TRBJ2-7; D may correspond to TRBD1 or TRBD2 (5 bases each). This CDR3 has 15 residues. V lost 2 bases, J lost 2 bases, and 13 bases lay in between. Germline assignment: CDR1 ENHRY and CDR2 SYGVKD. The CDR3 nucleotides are TGTGCCATCAGTGAGAGGTTGGGGGTAGCCTACGAGCAGTACTTC. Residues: CAISERLGVAYEQYF.

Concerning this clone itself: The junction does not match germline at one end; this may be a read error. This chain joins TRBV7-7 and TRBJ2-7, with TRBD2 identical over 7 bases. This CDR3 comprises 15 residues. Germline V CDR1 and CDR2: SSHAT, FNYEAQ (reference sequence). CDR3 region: CASSSLWRGTYEQYF. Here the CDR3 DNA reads TGTGCTAGCAGCTCACTTTGGCGGGGGACCTACGAGCAGTACTTC.

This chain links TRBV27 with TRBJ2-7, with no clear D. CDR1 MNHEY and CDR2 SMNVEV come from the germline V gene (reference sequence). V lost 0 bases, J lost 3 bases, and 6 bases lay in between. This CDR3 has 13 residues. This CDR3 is CASSLSWSYEQYF. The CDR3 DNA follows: TGTGCCAGCAGTTTATCATGGAGCTACGAGCAGTACTTC.

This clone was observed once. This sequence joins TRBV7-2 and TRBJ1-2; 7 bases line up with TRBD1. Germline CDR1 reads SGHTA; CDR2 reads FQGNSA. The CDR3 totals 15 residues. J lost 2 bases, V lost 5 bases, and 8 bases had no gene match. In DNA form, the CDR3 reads TGTGCCAGCAGCCCGGGGACAGCCCTCAACTATGGCTACACCTTC. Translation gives CASSPGTALNYGYTF.

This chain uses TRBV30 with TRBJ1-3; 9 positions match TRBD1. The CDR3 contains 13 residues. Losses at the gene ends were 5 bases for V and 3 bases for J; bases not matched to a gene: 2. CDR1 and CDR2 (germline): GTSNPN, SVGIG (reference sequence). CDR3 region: CAWQTGGGNTIYF. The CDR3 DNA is TGTGCCTGGCAGACAGGGGGTGGAAACACCATATATTTT.

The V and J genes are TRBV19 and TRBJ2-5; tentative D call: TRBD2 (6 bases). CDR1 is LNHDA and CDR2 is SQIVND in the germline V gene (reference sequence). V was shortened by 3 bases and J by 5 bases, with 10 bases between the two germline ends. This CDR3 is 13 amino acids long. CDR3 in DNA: TGTGCCAGTAGTATCCCAGGGAGGGAGACCCAGTACTTC. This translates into CASSIPGRETQYF.

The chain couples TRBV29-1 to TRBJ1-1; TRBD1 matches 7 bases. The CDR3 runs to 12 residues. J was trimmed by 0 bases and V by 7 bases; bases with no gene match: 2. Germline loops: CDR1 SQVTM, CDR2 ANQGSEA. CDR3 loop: CSAGGMNTEAFF. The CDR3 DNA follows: TGCAGCGCAGGGGGGATGAACACTGAAGCTTTCTTT.

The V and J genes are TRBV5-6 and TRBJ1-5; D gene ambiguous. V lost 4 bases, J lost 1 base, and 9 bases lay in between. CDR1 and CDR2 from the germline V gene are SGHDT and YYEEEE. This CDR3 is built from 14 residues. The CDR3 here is CASSTILSNQPQHF. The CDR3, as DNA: TGTGCCAGCAGCACCATACTGAGCAATCAGCCCCAGCATTTT.

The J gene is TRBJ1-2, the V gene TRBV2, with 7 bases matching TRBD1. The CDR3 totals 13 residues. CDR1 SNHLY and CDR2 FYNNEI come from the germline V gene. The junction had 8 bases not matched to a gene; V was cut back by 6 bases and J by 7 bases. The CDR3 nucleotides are TGTGCCAGCAGCATCACAGGGGTGGGTGGCTACACCTTC. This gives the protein CASSITGVGGYTF.

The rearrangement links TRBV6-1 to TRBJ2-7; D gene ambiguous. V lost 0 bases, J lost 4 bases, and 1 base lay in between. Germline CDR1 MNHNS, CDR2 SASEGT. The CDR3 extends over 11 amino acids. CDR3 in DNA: TGTGCCAGCAGTGAAGCGTACGAGCAGTACTTC. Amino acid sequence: CASSEAYEQYF.

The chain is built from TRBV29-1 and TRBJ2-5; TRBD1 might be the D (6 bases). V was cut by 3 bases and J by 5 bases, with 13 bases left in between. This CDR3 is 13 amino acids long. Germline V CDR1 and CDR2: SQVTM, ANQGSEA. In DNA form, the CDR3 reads TGCAGCGTTGACCTTCAGGGGAGTGAGACCCAGTACTTC. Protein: CSVDLQGSETQYF.

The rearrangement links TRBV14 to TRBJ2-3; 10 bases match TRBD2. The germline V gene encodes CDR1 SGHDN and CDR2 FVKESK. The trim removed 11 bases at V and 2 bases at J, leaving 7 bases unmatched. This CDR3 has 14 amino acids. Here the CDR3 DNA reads TGTGCCTCTCGGACTAGCGGCTCCACAGATACGCAGTATTTT. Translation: CASRTSGSTDTQYF. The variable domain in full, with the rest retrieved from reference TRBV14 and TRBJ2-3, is EAGVTQFPSHSVIEKGQTVTLRCDPISGHDNLYWYRRVMGKEIKFLLHFVKESKQDESGMPNNRFLAERTGGTYSTLKVQPAELEDSGVYFCASRTSGSTDTQYFGPGTRLTVL.

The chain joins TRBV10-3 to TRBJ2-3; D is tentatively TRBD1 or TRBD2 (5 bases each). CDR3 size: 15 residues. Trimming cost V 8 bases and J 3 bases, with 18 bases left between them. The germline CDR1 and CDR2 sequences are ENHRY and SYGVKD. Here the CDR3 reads CAIGRASEGTDTQYF. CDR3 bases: TGTGCCATCGGTCGGGCCTCAGAGGGGACAGATACGCAGTATTTT.

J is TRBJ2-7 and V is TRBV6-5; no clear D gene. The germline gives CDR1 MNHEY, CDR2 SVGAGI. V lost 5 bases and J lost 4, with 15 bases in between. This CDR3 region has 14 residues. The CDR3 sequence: CASSLRTDFYEQYF. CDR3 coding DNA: TGTGCCAGCAGTCTCAGGACCGATTTTTACGAGCAGTACTTC.

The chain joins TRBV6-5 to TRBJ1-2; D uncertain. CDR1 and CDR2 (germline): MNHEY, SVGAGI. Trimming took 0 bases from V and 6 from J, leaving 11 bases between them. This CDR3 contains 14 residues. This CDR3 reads CASSYSTGGDGYTF. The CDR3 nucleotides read TGTGCCAGCAGTTACTCGACGGGCGGAGATGGCTACACCTTC.

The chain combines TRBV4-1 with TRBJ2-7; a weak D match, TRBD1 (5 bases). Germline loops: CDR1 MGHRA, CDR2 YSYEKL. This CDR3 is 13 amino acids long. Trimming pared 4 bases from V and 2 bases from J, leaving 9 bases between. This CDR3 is CASSRIGAYEQYF. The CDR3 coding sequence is TGCGCCAGCAGCCGAATAGGGGCCTACGAGCAGTACTTC.

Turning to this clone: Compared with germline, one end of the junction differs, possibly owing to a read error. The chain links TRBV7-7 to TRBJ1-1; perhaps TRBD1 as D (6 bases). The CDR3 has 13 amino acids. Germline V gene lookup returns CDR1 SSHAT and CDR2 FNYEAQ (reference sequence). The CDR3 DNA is TGTGCTAGCAGCTACAGGGAGAACACTGAAGCTTTCTTT. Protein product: CASSYRENTEAFF.

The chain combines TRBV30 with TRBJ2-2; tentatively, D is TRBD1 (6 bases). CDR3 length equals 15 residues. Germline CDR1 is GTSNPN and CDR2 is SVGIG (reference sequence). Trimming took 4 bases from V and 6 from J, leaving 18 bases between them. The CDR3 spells CAWKTGTAGAGELFF. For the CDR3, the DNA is TGTGCCTGGAAAACAGGGACCGCCGGGGCCGGGGAGCTGTTTTTT.